This is a list of T cell receptor beta chains from one sample in a study of blood T cell repertoires in COVID-19. Some clones are missing from TCRdb's copy, which holds only in-frame ones; the method was immunoSEQ multiplex PCR. The sample has about 82,000 clones, about 85% seen once. The sequenced material came from peripheral blood. These receptors were obtained from an elderly man with active or convalescent COVID-19. CDR3s include the opening cysteine and the closing phenylalanine or tryptophan. A D gene is named only where the DNA matches it firmly. Clone size is shown for a subset of rows, as once, few, many or a class of expanded clone.

CDR3 protein | CDR3 DNA | V gene | clone size | D gene | J gene
CATSLGTGSHNEQFF | TGTGCCACCAGCCTAGGGACAGGATCCCACAATGAGCAGTTCTTC | TRBV24-1 | NA | TRBD1 | TRBJ2-1
CASSLQGHSGANVLTF | TGTGCCAGCAGCTTACAGGGCCACTCTGGGGCCAACGTCCTGACTTTC | TRBV7-2 | few | NA | TRBJ2-6
CASSGTGQNEKLFF | TGTGCCAGTAGTGGGACAGGGCAGAATGAAAAACTGTTTTTT | TRBV19 | once | TRBD1 | TRBJ1-4
CASNLDLNTEAFF | TGTGCCAGCAATCTGGACTTGAACACTGAAGCTTTCTTT | TRBV6-5 | few | NA | TRBJ1-1
CASSLQGAMNTGELFF | TGCGCCAGCAGCCTCCAGGGGGCTATGAACACCGGGGAGCTGTTTTTT | TRBV5-1 | NA | TRBD1 | TRBJ2-2
CASSGTTNTGELFF | TGTGCCAGCAGTGGGACAACGAACACCGGGGAGCTGTTTTTT | TRBV25-1 | NA | NA | TRBJ2-2
CASSQPFLSRPSWRDGRHTEAFF | TGTGCCAGCAGCCAACCGTTTTTATCACGACCAAGTTGGAGGGATGGGAGGCACACTGAAGCTTTCTTT | TRBV3-1/TRBV3-2 | NA | NA | TRBJ1-1
CASSLPGTSWPGELFF | TGTGCCAGCAGCTTACCCGGGACTAGCTGGCCCGGGGAGCTGTTTTTT | TRBV7-3 | NA | TRBD2 | TRBJ2-2
CASSFQGNTEAFF | TGTGCCAGCAGTTTTCAGGGGAACACTGAAGCTTTCTTT | TRBV12-3/TRBV12-4 | NA | NA | TRBJ1-1
CASSLARQGRYQPQHF | TGTGCCAGCAGCTTAGCGCGACAGGGGAGGTATCAGCCCCAGCATTTT | TRBV7-8 | NA | TRBD1 | TRBJ1-5
CASSVRGRDTEAFF | TGTGCCAGCAGCGTAAGGGGGCGCGACACTGAAGCTTTCTTT | TRBV7-2 | NA | TRBD1 | TRBJ1-1
CASSVTGGWAETQYF | TGTGCCAGCAGCGTGACAGGGGGATGGGCGGAGACCCAGTACTTC | TRBV9 | NA | TRBD1 | TRBJ2-5
CASSLGAGNLGYTF | TGTGCCAGCAGCTTAGGAGCGGGTAATCTTGGCTACACCTTC | TRBV11-2 | NA | NA | TRBJ1-2
CASRGDRGTEAFF | TGTGCCAGCAGGGGGGACAGGGGGACTGAAGCTTTCTTT | TRBV6-4 | once | TRBD1 | TRBJ1-1
CASSQIATNEKLFF | TGCGCCAGCAGCCAGATTGCAACTAATGAAAAACTGTTTTTT | TRBV5-1 | NA | NA | TRBJ1-4
CASSSRNQPQHF | TGTGCCAGCAGCTCGAGAAATCAGCCCCAGCATTTT | TRBV7-9 | NA | NA | TRBJ1-5
CASSKVGGLAGGLAYNEQFF | TGTGCCAGCAGCAAAGTGGGGGGACTAGCGGGAGGGCTGGCCTACAATGAGCAGTTCTTC | TRBV21-1 | few | NA | TRBJ2-1
CATPPSADSLEVNTEAFF | TGTGCCACCCCCCCCTCCGCCGACAGCCTAGAAGTGAACACTGAAGCTTTCTTT | TRBV7-9 | once | NA | TRBJ1-1
CASSYSTGGAFF | TGTGCCAGCAGTTACTCGACTGGGGGGGCTTTCTTT | TRBV6-2/TRBV6-3 | NA | NA | TRBJ1-1
CSAPAQGRSEAFF | TGCAGCGCGCCCGCACAGGGACGTTCTGAAGCTTTCTTT | TRBV29-1 | NA | NA | TRBJ1-1
CASSSDRNQPQHF | TGTGCCAGCAGCTCGGACAGGAATCAGCCCCAGCATTTT | TRBV7-2 | NA | TRBD1 | TRBJ1-5
CASSALRTSGGPGEQFF | TGCGCCAGCAGTGCCCTCCGGACTAGCGGGGGGCCAGGGGAGCAGTTCTTC | TRBV10-1 | medium-sized | TRBD2 | TRBJ2-1
CASSVVLDTQYF | TGTGCCAGCAGCGTAGTCCTGGATACGCAGTATTTT | TRBV9 | NA | NA | TRBJ2-3
CASSSTAGTANSPLHF | TGCGCCAGCAGCTCGACCGCCGGGACAGCTAATTCACCCCTCCACTTT | TRBV5-1 | NA | TRBD1 | TRBJ1-6
CATSRERGRTFRAGAADTQYF | TGTGCCACCAGCAGAGAACGGGGACGGACATTTAGAGCGGGAGCAGCGGATACGCAGTATTTT | TRBV15 | once | TRBD2 | TRBJ2-3
CASSESTGGRGNTIYF | TGCGCCAGCAGTGAGTCGACCGGGGGAAGGGGAAACACCATATATTTT | TRBV10-2 | many | NA | TRBJ1-3
CASSELGTSDTEAFF | TGTGCCAGCAGTGAATTGGGGACATCAGACACTGAAGCTTTCTTT | TRBV25-1 | NA | NA | TRBJ1-1
CASSSGLAGTEQFF | TGTGCCAGTAGTTCCGGACTAGCGGGGACTGAGCAGTTCTTC | TRBV19 | NA | TRBD2 | TRBJ2-1
CASSLEAQGAITGELFF | TGTGCCAGCAGCTTAGAGGCACAGGGGGCGATCACCGGGGAGCTGTTTTTT | TRBV11-2 | NA | TRBD1 | TRBJ2-2
CASSQGVSNEKLFF | TGTGCCAGCAGTCAGGGGGTCTCGAATGAAAAACTGTTTTTT | TRBV2 | NA | TRBD1 | TRBJ1-4
CASSQASRNTEAFF | TGTGCCAGCAGCCAAGCCTCGCGGAACACTGAAGCTTTCTTT | TRBV3-1/TRBV3-2 | few | NA | TRBJ1-1
CSASPGQGAYGYTF | TGCAGTGCTAGTCCGGGACAGGGAGCGTATGGCTACACCTTC | TRBV20-1 | NA | TRBD1 | TRBJ1-2
CASSFQGQPQHF | TGTGCCAGCAGTTTTCAGGGACAGCCCCAGCATTTT | TRBV6-5 | NA | NA | TRBJ1-5
CASSGTGRGTEAFF | TGTGCCAGCAGTGGGACAGGGAGGGGGACTGAAGCTTTCTTT | TRBV25-1 | NA | TRBD1 | TRBJ1-1
CASSLVGGQGNTEAFF | TGCGCCAGCAGCTTGGTGGGGGGACAGGGGAACACTGAAGCTTTCTTT | TRBV5-1 | NA | TRBD1 | TRBJ1-1
CASSRTGRTSRNTEAFF | TGTGCCAGCAGCCGGACAGGGCGGACTTCAAGGAACACTGAAGCTTTCTTT | TRBV7-8 | NA | TRBD1 | TRBJ1-1
CASGLAGSETQYF | TGTGCCAGTGGACTAGCGGGGTCAGAGACCCAGTACTTC | TRBV19 | once | TRBD2 | TRBJ2-5